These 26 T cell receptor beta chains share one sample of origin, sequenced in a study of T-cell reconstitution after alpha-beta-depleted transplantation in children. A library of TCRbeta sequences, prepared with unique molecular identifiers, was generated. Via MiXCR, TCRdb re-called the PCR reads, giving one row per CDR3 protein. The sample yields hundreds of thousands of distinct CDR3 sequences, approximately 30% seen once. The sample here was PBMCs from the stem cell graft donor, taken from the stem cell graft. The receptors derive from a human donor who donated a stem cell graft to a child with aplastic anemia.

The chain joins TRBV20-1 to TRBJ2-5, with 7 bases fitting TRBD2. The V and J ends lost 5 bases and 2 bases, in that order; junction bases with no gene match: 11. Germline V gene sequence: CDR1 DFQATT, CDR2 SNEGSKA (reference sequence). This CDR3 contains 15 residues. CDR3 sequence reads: CSAAGSLARQETQYF. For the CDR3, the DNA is TGCAGTGCTGCAGGTTCACTAGCGAGGCAAGAGACCCAGTACTTC.

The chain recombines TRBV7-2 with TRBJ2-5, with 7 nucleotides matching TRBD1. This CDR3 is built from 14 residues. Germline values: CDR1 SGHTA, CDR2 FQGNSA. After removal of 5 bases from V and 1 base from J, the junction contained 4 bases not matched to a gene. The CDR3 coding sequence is TGTGCCAGCAGCCGGGACAGAATCCAAGAGACCCAGTACTTC. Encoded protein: CASSRDRIQETQYF. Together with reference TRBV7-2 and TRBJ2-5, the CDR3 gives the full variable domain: GAGVSQSPSNKVTEKGKDVELRCDPISGHTALYWYRQSLGQGLEFLIYFQGNSAPDKSGLPSDRFSAERTGGSVSTLTIQRTQQEDSAVYLCASSRDRIQETQYFGPGTRLLVL.

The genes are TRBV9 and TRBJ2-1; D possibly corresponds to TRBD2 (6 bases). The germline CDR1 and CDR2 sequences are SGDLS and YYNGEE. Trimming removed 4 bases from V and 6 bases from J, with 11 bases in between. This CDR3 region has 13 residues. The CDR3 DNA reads TGTGCCAGCAGCACGACTAGACTCAATGAGCAGTTCTTC. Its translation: CASSTTRLNEQFF.

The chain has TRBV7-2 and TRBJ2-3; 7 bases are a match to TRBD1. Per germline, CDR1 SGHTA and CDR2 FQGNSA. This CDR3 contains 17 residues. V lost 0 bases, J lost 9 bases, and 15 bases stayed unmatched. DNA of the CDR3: TGTGCCAGCAGCTTAGCGATTTTAGGGCAGGGGGAAAAAACGCAGTATTTT. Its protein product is CASSLAILGQGEKTQYF.

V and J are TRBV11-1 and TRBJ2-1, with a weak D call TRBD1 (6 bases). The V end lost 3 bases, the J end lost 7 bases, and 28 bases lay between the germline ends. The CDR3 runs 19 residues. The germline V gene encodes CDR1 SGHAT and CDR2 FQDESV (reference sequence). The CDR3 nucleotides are TGTGCCAGCAGCTTCCTTCGGGCCCAGGGGACGACCCTATGGAATGAGCAGTTCTTC. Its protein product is CASSFLRAQGTTLWNEQFF.

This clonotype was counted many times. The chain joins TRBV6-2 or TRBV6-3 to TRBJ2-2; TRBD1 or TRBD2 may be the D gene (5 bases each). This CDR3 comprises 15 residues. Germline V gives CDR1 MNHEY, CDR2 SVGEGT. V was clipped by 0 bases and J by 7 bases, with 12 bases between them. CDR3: CASSYSTGHVGELFF. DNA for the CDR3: TGTGCCAGCAGTTACTCGACGGGGCACGTCGGGGAGCTGTTTTTT.

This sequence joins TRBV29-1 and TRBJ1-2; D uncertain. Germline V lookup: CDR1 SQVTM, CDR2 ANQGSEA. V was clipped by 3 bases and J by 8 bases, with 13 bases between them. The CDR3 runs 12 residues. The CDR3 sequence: CSVDTMAAGYTF. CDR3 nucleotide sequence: TGCAGCGTTGACACAATGGCCGCGGGCTACACCTTC.

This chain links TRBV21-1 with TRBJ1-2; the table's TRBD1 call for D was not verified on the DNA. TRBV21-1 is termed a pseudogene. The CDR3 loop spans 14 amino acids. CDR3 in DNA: TGTGCCAGCAGCGCTACGGACAGGGAACATGGCTACACCTTC. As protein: CASSATDREHGYTF.

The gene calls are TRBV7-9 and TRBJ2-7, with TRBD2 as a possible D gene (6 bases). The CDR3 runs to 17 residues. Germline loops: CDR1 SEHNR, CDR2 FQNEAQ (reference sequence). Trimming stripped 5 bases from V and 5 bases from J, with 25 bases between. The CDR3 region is CASSPAPGEPPFDEQYV. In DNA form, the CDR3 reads TGTGCCAGCAGCCCCGCTCCGGGAGAGCCCCCGTTCGACGAGCAGTACGTC.

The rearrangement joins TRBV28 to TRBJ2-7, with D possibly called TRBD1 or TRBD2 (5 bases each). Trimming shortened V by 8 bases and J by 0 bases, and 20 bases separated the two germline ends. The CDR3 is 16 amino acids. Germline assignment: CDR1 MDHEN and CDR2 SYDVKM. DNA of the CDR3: TGTGCCAGCGATTCGGCTAGCCGAGACAGCTCCTACGAGCAGTACTTC. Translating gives CASDSASRDSSYEQYF.

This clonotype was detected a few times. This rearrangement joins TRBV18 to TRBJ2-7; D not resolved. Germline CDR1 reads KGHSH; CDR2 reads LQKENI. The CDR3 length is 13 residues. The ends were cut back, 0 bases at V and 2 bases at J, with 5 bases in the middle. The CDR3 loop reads CASSPPNPYEQYF. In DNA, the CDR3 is TGTGCCAGCTCACCACCCAACCCCTACGAGCAGTACTTC. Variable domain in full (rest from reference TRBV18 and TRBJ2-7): NAGVMQNPRHLVRRRGQEARLRCSPMKGHSHVYWYRQLPEEGLKFMVYLQKENIIDESGMPKERFSAEFPKEGPSILRIQQVVRGDSAAYFCASSPPNPYEQYFGPGTRLTVT.

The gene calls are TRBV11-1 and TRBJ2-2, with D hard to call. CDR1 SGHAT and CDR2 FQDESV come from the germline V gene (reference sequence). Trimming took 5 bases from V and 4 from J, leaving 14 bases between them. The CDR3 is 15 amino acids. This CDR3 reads CASSRTPRITGELFF. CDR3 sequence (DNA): TGTGCCAGCAGCCGAACTCCTAGGATCACCGGGGAGCTGTTTTTT.

The CDR3 bases are TGTGCCAGCAGTTACTCGACTGACACCGGGGAGCTGTTTTTT. It codes for CASSYSTDTGELFF. The rearrangement joins TRBV6-5 to TRBJ2-2; D gene unclear. Germline CDR1 reads MNHEY; CDR2 reads SVGAGI. The CDR3 loop spans 14 amino acids. V was trimmed by 0 bases and J by 3 bases, leaving 5 bases between them.

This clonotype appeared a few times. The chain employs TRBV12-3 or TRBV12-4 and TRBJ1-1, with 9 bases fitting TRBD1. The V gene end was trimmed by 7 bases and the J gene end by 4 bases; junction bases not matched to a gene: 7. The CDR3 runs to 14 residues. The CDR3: CASNPQGARTEAFF. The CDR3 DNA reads TGTGCCAGCAACCCACAGGGGGCGCGCACTGAAGCTTTCTTT.

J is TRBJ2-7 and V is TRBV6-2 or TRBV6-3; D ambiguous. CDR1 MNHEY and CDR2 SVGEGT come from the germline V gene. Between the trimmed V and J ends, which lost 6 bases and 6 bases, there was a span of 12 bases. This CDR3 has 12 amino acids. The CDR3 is CASSLGRVEQYF. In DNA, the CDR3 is TGTGCCAGCAGCCTCGGTAGAGTCGAGCAGTACTTC.

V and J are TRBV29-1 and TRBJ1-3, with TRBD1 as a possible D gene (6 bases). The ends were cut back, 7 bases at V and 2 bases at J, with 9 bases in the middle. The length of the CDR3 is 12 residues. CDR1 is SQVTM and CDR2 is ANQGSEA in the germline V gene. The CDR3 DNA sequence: TGCAGCGGTGCAGGGGCTGGAAACACCATATATTTT. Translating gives CSGAGAGNTIYF.

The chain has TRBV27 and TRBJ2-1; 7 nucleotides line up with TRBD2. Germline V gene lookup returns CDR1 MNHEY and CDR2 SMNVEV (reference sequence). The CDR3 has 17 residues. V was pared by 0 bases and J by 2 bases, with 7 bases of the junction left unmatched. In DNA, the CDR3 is TGTGCCAGCAGTTTATCAGTCGCGGGGGAGACCTACAATGAGCAGTTCTTC. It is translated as CASSLSVAGETYNEQFF.

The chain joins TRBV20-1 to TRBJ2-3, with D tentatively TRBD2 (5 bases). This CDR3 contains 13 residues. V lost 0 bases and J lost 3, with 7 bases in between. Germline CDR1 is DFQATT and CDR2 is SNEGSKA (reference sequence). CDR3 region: CSAREGRTDTQYF. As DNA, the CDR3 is TGCAGTGCTAGAGAAGGGAGAACAGATACGCAGTATTTT.

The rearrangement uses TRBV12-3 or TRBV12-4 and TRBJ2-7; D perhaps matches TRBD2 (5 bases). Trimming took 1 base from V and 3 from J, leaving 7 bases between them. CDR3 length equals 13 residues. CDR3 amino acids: CASSLGTDYEQYF. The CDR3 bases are TGTGCCAGCAGTTTAGGGACTGACTACGAGCAGTACTTC.

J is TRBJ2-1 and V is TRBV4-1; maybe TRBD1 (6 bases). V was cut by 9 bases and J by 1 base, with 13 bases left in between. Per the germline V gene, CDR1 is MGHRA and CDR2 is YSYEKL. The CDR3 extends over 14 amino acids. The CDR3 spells CASNLQGSYNEQFF. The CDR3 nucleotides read TGCGCCAGTAATCTTCAGGGGTCCTACAATGAGCAGTTCTTC.

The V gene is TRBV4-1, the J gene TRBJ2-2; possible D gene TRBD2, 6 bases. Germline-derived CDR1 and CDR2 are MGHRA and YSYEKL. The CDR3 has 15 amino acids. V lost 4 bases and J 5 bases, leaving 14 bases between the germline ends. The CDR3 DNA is TGCGCCAGCAGCCCCGAGCGGGCAGGAACCGGGGAGCTGTTTTTT. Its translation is CASSPERAGTGELFF.

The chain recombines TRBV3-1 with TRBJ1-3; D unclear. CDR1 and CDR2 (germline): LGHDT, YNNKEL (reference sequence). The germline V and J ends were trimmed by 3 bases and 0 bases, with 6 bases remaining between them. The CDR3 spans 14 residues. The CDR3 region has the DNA TGTGCCAGCAGCCACGGGAGCTCTGGAAACACCATATATTTT. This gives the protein CASSHGSSGNTIYF.

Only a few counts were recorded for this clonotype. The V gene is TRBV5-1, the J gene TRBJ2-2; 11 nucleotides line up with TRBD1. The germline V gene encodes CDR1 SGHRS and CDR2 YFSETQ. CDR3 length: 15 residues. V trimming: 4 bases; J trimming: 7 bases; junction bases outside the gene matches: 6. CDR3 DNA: TGCGCCAGCAGCCCGGACAGGGGGCTTAGCGGGGAGCTGTTTTTT. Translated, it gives CASSPDRGLSGELFF.

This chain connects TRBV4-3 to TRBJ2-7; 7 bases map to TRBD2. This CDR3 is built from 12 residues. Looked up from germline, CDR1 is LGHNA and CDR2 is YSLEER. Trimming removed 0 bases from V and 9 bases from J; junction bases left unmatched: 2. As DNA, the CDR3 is TGCGCCAGCAGCCAAGAGGGAGGGGTGCAGTACTTC. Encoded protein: CASSQEGGVQYF.

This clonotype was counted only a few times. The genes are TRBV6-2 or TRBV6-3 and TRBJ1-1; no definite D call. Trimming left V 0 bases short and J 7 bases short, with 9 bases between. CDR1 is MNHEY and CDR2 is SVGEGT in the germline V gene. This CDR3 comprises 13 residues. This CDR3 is CASSYSGGYEAFF. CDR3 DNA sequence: TGTGCCAGCAGTTACTCCGGCGGTTATGAAGCTTTCTTT.

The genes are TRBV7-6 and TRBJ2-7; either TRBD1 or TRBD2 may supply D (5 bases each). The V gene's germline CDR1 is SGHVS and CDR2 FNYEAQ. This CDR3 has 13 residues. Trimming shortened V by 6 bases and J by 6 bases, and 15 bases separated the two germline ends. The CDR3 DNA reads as TGTGCCAGCAGACCCGGGACCGCGGGCGAGCAGTACTTC. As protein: CASRPGTAGEQYF.